These T cell receptor beta chains were read from a single sample in a study of shared clonotypes between healthy human individuals. TCRdb's copy holds only in-frame clones and misses some; the assay was immunoSEQ multiplex PCR. Of millions of clones in the sample, roughly 92% were seen once. The sample taken for sequencing was naive CD4+ T cells sorted from blood. These receptor sequences come from a man aged 18 to 35 in good health. Both conserved end residues are part of each CDR3. The D gene is left open where the match is weak. Some rows mark clone size as missing; the rest say once, few, many or name a class of expanded clone.

>TRBD1|TRBJ1-1|TRBV7-9|-
TGTGCCAGCAGCCTGACAGGGGGAGTCACTGAAGCTTTCTTT
CASSLTGGVTEAFF
>-|TRBJ2-1|TRBV11-2|once
TGTGCCAGCAGCTTACCTCAAAAAGGGGAGCAGTTCTTC
CASSLPQKGEQFF
>-|TRBJ2-2|TRBV4-3|-
TGCGCCAGCAGCCAACTTCTCTCCGGCACCGGGGAGCTGTTTTTT
CASSQLLSGTGELFF
>-|TRBJ1-2|TRBV30|-
TGTGCCTGGAGTGTACTCGGATTGAGTGGCTACACCTTC
CAWSVLGLSGYTF
>-|TRBJ1-4|TRBV7-3|-
TGTGCCAGCAGCTTAGAACCGGGTAGATTGGAAAAACTGTTTTTT
CASSLEPGRLEKLFF
>TRBD1|TRBJ1-1|TRBV19|-
TGTGCCACTCAGGGACAGACGGGCACTGAAGCTTTCTTT
CATQGQTGTEAFF
>-|TRBJ1-5|TRBV14|-
TGTGCCAGCAGCCAAGATTACAGACAGCCCCAGCATTTT
CASSQDYRQPQHF
>TRBD1|TRBJ1-5|TRBV10-2|once
TGCGCCAGCAGTTGGGACAGCTCGGGTCAGCCCCAGCATTTT
CASSWDSSGQPQHF
>-|TRBJ1-6|TRBV6-1|-
TGTGCCAGCACTGGGTCCCATTCACCCCTCCACTTT
CASTGSHSPLHF
>TRBD2|TRBJ2-5|TRBV4-1|-
TGCGCCAGCAGCCATGCGACTAGCGGGGGGGCAGAGACCCAGTACTTC
CASSHATSGGAETQYF
>-|TRBJ1-2|TRBV9|-
TGTGCCAGCAGCGTAGGGGAAGGGTACTATGGCTACACCTTC
CASSVGEGYYGYTF
>-|TRBJ1-1|TRBV18|-
TGTGCCAGCTCACCTCCGGGGGGGGGCACTGAAGCTTTCTTT
CASSPPGGGTEAFF
>-|TRBJ1-5|TRBV15|-
TGTGCCACCAGCAGAGATAAGCAGCTTAGGGATGGCAATCAGCCCCAGCATTTT
CATSRDKQLRDGNQPQHF
>-|TRBJ1-1|TRBV6-4|-
TGTGCCAGCAGCTCTAATTTAGGCACTGAAGCTTTCTTT
CASSSNLGTEAFF